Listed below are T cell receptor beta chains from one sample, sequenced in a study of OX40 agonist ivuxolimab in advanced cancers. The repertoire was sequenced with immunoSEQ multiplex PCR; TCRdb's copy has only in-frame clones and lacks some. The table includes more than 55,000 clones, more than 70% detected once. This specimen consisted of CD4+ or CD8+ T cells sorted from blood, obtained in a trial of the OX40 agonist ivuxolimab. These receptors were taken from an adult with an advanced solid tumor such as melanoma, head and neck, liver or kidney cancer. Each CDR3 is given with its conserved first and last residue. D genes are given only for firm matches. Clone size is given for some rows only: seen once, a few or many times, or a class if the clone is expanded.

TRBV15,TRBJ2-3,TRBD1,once,CATGTGATDTQYF,TGTGCCACCGGGACAGGGGCCACAGATACGCAGTATTTT
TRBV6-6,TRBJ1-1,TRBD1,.,CASSSRGGNTEAFF,TGTGCCAGCAGTTCGAGAGGGGGCAACACTGAAGCTTTCTTT
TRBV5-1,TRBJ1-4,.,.,CASSLASEGEKLFF,TGCGCCAGCAGCTTGGCCAGCGAGGGTGAAAAACTGTTTTTT
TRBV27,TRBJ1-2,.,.,CASSRGGGGPRYGYTF,TGTGCCAGCAGCCGCGGGGGTGGGGGCCCCCGCTATGGCTACACCTTC
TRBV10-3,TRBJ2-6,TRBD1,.,CAISGTGHAGANVLTF,TGTGCCATCAGTGGGACAGGGCATGCTGGGGCCAACGTCCTGACTTTC
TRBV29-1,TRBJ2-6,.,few,CSVVSGANVLTF,TGCAGCGTCGTCTCTGGGGCCAACGTCCTGACTTTC
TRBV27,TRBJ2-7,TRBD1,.,CASNKGQGYSYEQYF,TGTGCCAGCAACAAGGGACAGGGGTACTCCTACGAGCAGTACTTC
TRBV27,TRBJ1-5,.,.,CASSLSWGFNQPQHF,TGTGCCAGCAGTTTATCTTGGGGATTCAATCAGCCCCAGCATTTT
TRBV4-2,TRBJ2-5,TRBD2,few,CASSQDVSSGGETQYF,TGTGCCAGCAGCCAAGATGTGTCTAGCGGGGGAGAGACCCAGTACTTC
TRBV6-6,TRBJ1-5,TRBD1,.,CASSRTGFGNQPQHF,TGTGCCAGCAGCCGGACAGGGTTCGGCAATCAGCCCCAGCATTTT
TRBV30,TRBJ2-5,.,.,CAWSPGLPSGETQYF,TGTGCCTGGAGTCCGGGACTTCCCTCCGGAGAGACCCAGTACTTC
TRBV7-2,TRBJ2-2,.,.,CASTPGGAIAGELFF,TGTGCCAGCACCCCAGGGGGGGCTATTGCCGGGGAGCTGTTTTTT
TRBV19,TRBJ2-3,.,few,CASSRLGVSDTQYF,TGTGCCAGTAGTAGACTCGGGGTCTCAGATACGCAGTATTTT
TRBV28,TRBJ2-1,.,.,CASSFQGGHPLFYNEQFF,TGTGCCAGCAGTTTCCAGGGGGGGCATCCCTTGTTCTACAATGAGCAGTTCTTC
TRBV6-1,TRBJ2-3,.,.,CASKWLMHGTDTQYF,TGTGCCAGCAAGTGGCTGATGCACGGCACAGATACGCAGTATTTT
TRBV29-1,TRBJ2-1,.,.,CSAAWTDYNEQFF,TGCAGCGCTGCCTGGACAGACTACAATGAGCAGTTCTTC
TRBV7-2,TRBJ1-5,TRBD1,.,CASADRVNQPQHF,TGTGCCAGCGCGGACAGGGTCAATCAGCCCCAGCATTTT
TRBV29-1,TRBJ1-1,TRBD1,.,CSVLGQANTEAFF,TGCAGCGTACTGGGACAGGCGAACACTGAAGCTTTCTTT
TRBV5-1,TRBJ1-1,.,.,CASSARGMNTEAFF,TGCGCCAGCAGCGCCAGGGGAATGAACACTGAAGCTTTCTTT
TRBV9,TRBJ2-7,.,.,CASSVGDSVAYEQYF,TGTGCCAGCAGCGTAGGGGATAGCGTAGCCTACGAGCAGTACTTC
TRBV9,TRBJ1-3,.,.,CASSVFQGQNTIYF,TGTGCCAGCAGCGTATTCCAGGGGCAAAACACCATATATTTT
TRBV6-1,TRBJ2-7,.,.,CASSEAPGSYEQYF,TGTGCCAGCAGTGAGGCCCCGGGATCCTACGAGCAGTACTTC
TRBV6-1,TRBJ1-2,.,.,CASSERGRGTSYGYTF,TGTGCCAGCAGTGAAAGGGGACGGGGTACCTCCTATGGCTACACCTTC
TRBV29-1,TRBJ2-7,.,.,CSVQGSYEQYF,TGCAGCGTTCAGGGCTCCTACGAGCAGTACTTC
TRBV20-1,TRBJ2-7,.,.,CSVPGDYEQYF,TGCAGTGTGCCAGGTGACTACGAGCAGTACTTC
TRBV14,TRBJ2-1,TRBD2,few,CASSRTSGLYNEQFF,TGTGCCAGCAGCCGGACTAGCGGGCTCTACAATGAGCAGTTCTTC
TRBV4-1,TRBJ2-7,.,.,CASSQGEWSSYEQYF,TGCGCCAGCAGCCAAGGGGAGTGGAGCTCCTACGAGCAGTACTTC
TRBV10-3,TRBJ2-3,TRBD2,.,CAILGQRGSTDTQYF,TGTGCCATCCTCGGGCAGCGGGGGAGCACAGATACGCAGTATTTT
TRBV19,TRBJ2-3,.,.,CASSGVVTDTQYF,TGTGCCAGTAGCGGGGTTGTCACAGATACGCAGTATTTT
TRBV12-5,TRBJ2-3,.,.,CASGWTLQGIADTQYF,TGTGCTAGTGGGTGGACTTTACAAGGGATAGCAGATACGCAGTATTTT
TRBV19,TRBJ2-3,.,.,CASSIVYSGPDTQYF,TGTGCCAGTAGTATAGTATACAGTGGCCCAGATACGCAGTATTTT
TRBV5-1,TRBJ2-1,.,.,CASSLYTATYNEQFF,TGCGCCAGCAGCTTGTATACGGCCACCTACAATGAGCAGTTCTTC
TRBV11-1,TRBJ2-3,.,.,CASSLGVAGTADTQYF,TGTGCCAGCAGCTTAGGGGTAGCGGGGACAGCAGATACGCAGTATTTT
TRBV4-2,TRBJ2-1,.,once,CASSPRGHSYNEQFF,TGTGCCAGCAGCCCGCGGGGCCACTCCTACAATGAGCAGTTCTTC
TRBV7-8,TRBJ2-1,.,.,CASSEAPGITYNEQFF,TGTGCCAGCAGCGAAGCGCCGGGGATAACCTACAATGAGCAGTTCTTC
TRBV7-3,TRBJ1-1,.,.,CASSPAANTEAFF,TGTGCCAGCAGTCCTGCAGCGAACACTGAAGCTTTCTTT
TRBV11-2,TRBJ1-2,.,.,CASSPHGTSLSPGYTF,TGTGCCAGCAGCCCCCATGGGACTTCACTTAGCCCAGGCTACACCTTC
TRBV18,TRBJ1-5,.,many,CASSPLSNQPQHF,TGTGCCAGCTCACCTCTAAGCAATCAGCCCCAGCATTTT
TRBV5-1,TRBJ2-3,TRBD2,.,CASSLAELAGADTQYF,TGCGCCAGCAGCTTGGCCGAACTAGCGGGAGCAGATACGCAGTATTTT
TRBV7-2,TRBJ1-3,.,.,CASSLAGTSGNTIYF,TGTGCCAGCAGCTTAGCAGGGACCTCTGGAAACACCATATATTTT
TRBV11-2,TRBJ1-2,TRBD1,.,CASSPPPWDRGRHGYTF,TGTGCCAGCAGCCCACCGCCCTGGGACAGGGGTAGGCATGGCTACACCTTC
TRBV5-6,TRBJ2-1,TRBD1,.,CASSRQGASNEQFF,TGTGCCAGCAGCCGACAGGGGGCTTCGAATGAGCAGTTCTTC
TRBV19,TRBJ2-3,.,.,CASMTGWTDTQYF,TGTGCCAGTATGACGGGGTGGACAGATACGCAGTATTTT
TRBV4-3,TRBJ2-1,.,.,CASSQDRPSSYNEQFF,TGCGCCAGCAGCCAAGACAGGCCGAGCTCCTACAATGAGCAGTTCTTC
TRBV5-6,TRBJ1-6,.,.,CASSLGQSYSPLHF,TGTGCCAGCAGCTTGGGACAGTCCTATTCACCCCTCCACTTT
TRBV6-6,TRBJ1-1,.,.,CASSYAERNTEAFF,TGTGCCAGCAGTTACGCGGAAAGGAACACTGAAGCTTTCTTT
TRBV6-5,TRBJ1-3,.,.,CASSYSGGTGNTIYF,TGTGCCAGCAGTTACTCAGGGGGGACTGGAAACACCATATATTTT
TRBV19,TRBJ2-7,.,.,CASSFAQGYEQYF,TGTGCCAGTAGTTTCGCCCAGGGGTACGAGCAGTACTTC
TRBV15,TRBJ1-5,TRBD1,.,CATSRDWDSYSNQPQHF,TGTGCCACCAGCAGAGATTGGGACAGTTATAGCAATCAGCCCCAGCATTTT
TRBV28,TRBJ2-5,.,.,CASSNNKETQYF,TGTGCCAGCAGTAATAATAAGGAGACCCAGTACTTC
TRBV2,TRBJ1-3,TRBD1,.,CASKWDSGAGNTIYF,TGTGCCAGCAAGTGGGACAGTGGCGCCGGGAACACCATATATTTT
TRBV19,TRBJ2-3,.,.,CASSIHWGPGDTQYF,TGTGCCAGTAGTATTCACTGGGGGCCGGGAGATACGCAGTATTTT
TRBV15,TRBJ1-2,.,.,CATSRDKGPYGYTF,TGTGCCACCAGCAGAGATAAAGGACCGTATGGCTACACCTTC
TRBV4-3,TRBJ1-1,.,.,CASSQEGKAFF,TGCGCCAGCAGCCAAGAGGGCAAAGCTTTCTTT
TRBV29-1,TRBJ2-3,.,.,CSVRGTPRSTDTQYF,TGCAGCGTCCGAGGGACCCCCCGGAGCACAGATACGCAGTATTTT
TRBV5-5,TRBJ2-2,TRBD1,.,CASSWGVAGGETGELFF,TGTGCCAGCAGCTGGGGTGTAGCAGGGGGAGAGACCGGGGAGCTGTTTTTT
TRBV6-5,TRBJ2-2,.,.,CATWGDLNTGELFF,TGTGCCACCTGGGGGGATCTGAACACCGGGGAGCTGTTTTTT
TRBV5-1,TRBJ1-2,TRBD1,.,CASSGGQGGIGYTF,TGCGCCAGCAGCGGGGGACAGGGAGGGATTGGCTACACCTTC
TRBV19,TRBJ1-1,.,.,CASRGQEHTEAFF,TGTGCCAGTAGGGGACAAGAACACACTGAAGCTTTCTTT
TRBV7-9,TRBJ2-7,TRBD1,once,CASSLATTGAYEQYF,TGTGCCAGCAGCTTAGCGACAACAGGGGCCTACGAGCAGTACTTC